This TCR beta chain was obtained from a study of T cells in Graves' hyperthyroidism and ophthalmopathy. Study conclusions and caveats: Ophthalmopathy cases were set apart from stable hyperthyroidism by a 13 V-J model. Within blood appeared most thyroid clonotypes that had expanded above 0.001.

TCR beta CDR3 sequences were amplified from RNA transcripts. First-round RT-PCR with HTBI primers amplified the TCR CDR3 region. TCRdb reprocessed the multiplex PCR reads with MiXCR, giving one entry per CDR3 protein. The data hold a few hundred thousand distinct CDR3 sequences, with 20% to 25% observed a single time. A remark on this clonotype: Its antigen is not known.

The CDR3 has 13 amino acids. The germline V and J ends were trimmed by 5 bases and 5 bases, with 12 bases remaining between them. The sequence came from a man younger than 30 with Graves' hyperthyroidism. V and J are TRBV12-3 or TRBV12-4 and TRBJ2-5; D may be TRBD2 (5 bases). Material for sequencing was blood. In DNA, the CDR3 is TGTGCCAGCAGTGGCCCTAGCCTGGAGACCCAGTACTTC. As protein: CASSGPSLETQYF.